What follows are 27 T cell receptor beta chains derived from one specimen sequenced in a study of blood T cell repertoires in COVID-19. Using immunoSEQ multiplex PCR, the repertoire was profiled, and TCRdb retains in-frame clones only, with some absent. The repertoire holds some 100,000 clones, about 88% seen once, with around 6.9% in the top ten. Input material: peripheral blood. The receptors were gathered from a man aged 25 to 45 in a cohort sampled during active COVID-19.

The chain links TRBV4-3 to TRBJ1-3; D unresolved. CDR3 size: 13 residues. Germline-derived CDR1 and CDR2 are LGHNA and YSLEER. V lost 0 bases, J lost 16 bases, and 16 bases lay in between. This CDR3 reads CASSQDQREPPYF. DNA of the CDR3: TGCGCCAGCAGCCAAGACCAGAGGGAGCCTCCGTATTTT.

This chain joins TRBV11-2 and TRBJ1-6; D perhaps matches TRBD1 (6 bases). This CDR3 contains 15 residues. Germline assignment: CDR1 SGHAT and CDR2 FQNNGV. Trimming removed 8 bases at V and 10 bases at J, with 21 bases between. CDR3 residues: CASGSGTPERSPLHF. CDR3 nucleotides: TGTGCCAGCGGCAGTGGGACACCCGAGCGGTCACCCCTCCACTTT. The variable domain in full, completed from reference TRBV11-2 and TRBJ1-6, reads EAGVAQSPRYKIIEKRQSVAFWCNPISGHATLYWYQQILGQGPKLLIQFQNNGVVDDSQLPKDRFSAERLKGVDSTLKIQPAKLEDSAVYLCASGSGTPERSPLHFGNGTRLTVT.

V gene TRBV7-6 combines with J gene TRBJ2-7, with TRBD2 matching over 9 bases. Looked up from germline, CDR1 is SGHVS and CDR2 is FNYEAQ. Trimming cost V 5 bases and J 5 bases; bases outside gene matches: 4. CDR3 size: 13 residues. Written as DNA, the CDR3 is TGTGCCAGCAGCGGGCGGGGGGGCGACGAGCAGTACTTC. This gives the protein CASSGRGGDEQYF.

As DNA, the CDR3 is TGTGCCAGCAGTGATGAACAGAGATACGAGCAGTACTTC. Amino acids: CASSDEQRYEQYF. The rearrangement links TRBV25-1 to TRBJ2-7, with D uncertain. The CDR3 has 13 residues. Germline V gives CDR1 MGHDK, CDR2 SYGVNS. Trimming left V 3 bases short and J 4 bases short, with 10 bases between.

The chain links TRBV3-1 (or the pseudogene TRBV3-2) to TRBJ2-2; D uncertain. Germline V gene data show CDR1 as LGHDT and CDR2 as YNNKEL (reference sequence). Deletions cut 0 bases from V and 7 bases from J, with 3 bases between. There are 12 residues in the CDR3. The CDR3 sequence: CASSQEYGELFF. DNA of the CDR3: TGTGCCAGCAGCCAAGAGTACGGGGAGCTGTTTTTT.

This chain joins TRBV2 and TRBJ2-3, with 10 positions matching TRBD2. The germline CDR1 and CDR2 sequences are SNHLY and FYNNEI. The ends lost 6 bases at V and 5 bases at J; junction bases unmatched: 5. The CDR3 runs to 14 residues. This chain's CDR3 is CASRAGGPLDTQYF. The CDR3 DNA sequence: TGTGCCAGCAGAGCGGGGGGGCCTTTAGATACGCAGTATTTT.

This rearrangement joins TRBV7-8 to TRBJ2-7, with D tentatively TRBD2 (6 bases). CDR3 length: 14 residues. Germline V gene sequence: CDR1 SGHVS, CDR2 FQNEAQ. V lost 5 bases and J 4 bases, leaving 15 bases between the germline ends. The chain's CDR3 is CASSLGRDLYEQYF. The CDR3 region has the DNA TGTGCCAGCAGCCTAGGACGGGACTTATACGAGCAGTACTTC. Together with reference TRBV7-8 and TRBJ2-7, the CDR3 gives the full variable domain: GAGVSQSPRYKVAKRGQDVALRCDPISGHVSLFWYQQALGQGPEFLTYFQNEAQLDKSGLPSDRFFAERPEGSVSTLKIQRTQQEDSAVYLCASSLGRDLYEQYFGPGTRLTVT.

This sequence joins TRBV2 and TRBJ1-4; tentative D call: TRBD1 (6 bases). The germline gives CDR1 SNHLY, CDR2 FYNNEI. The CDR3 totals 16 residues. Trimming shortened V by 3 bases and J by 11 bases, and 22 bases separated the two germline ends. As DNA, the CDR3 is TGTGCCAGCAGTGAGGATTTGGGGGCCGCTGCTGGTAAACTGTTTTTT. Protein sequence: CASSEDLGAAAGKLFF.

The chain links TRBV6-5 to TRBJ2-6, with D possibly TRBD1 on 6 matching bases. The CDR3 covers 15 residues. The V gene lost 4 bases and the J gene lost 2 bases, with 9 bases spanning the gap. The germline V gene encodes CDR1 MNHEY and CDR2 SVGAGI. CDR3 protein: CASSSTGPGANVLTF. The CDR3 DNA is TGTGCCAGCAGTTCCACAGGGCCTGGGGCCAACGTCCTGACTTTC.

The chain carries TRBV24-1 and TRBJ2-2, with D possibly matching TRBD2 (5 bases). The CDR3 loop spans 16 amino acids. Trimming removed 3 bases from V and 0 bases from J, with 10 bases in between. CDR1 and CDR2 from the germline V gene are KGHDR and SFDVKD. CDR3 nucleotide sequence: TGTGCCACCAGTGATGCTGCAGCGGCGAACACCGGGGAGCTGTTTTTT. Its translation is CATSDAAAANTGELFF.

The rearrangement uses TRBV15 and TRBJ1-4; weak D call: TRBD1 (5 bases). Per the germline V gene, CDR1 is LNHNV and CDR2 is YYDKDF (reference sequence). CDR3 length equals 15 residues. The V end lost 0 bases, the J end lost 5 bases, and 10 bases lay between the germline ends. CDR3 protein: CATSRERQSNEKLFF. For the CDR3, the DNA is TGTGCCACCAGCAGAGAGAGACAGAGCAATGAAAAACTGTTTTTT.

J is TRBJ1-5 and V is TRBV27; tentative D call: TRBD1 (5 bases). This CDR3 comprises 13 residues. The germline V and J ends were trimmed by 6 bases and 6 bases, with 12 bases remaining between them. The germline V gene has CDR1 MNHEY and CDR2 SMNVEV (reference sequence). In DNA, the CDR3 is TGTGCCAGCAGCCGGGACTGGAGTCAGCCCCAGCATTTT. This encodes CASSRDWSQPQHF.

CDR3 amino acids: CASSPGQPGNYGYTF. For the CDR3, the DNA is TGCGCCAGCAGCCCCGGACAGCCAGGGAACTATGGCTACACCTTC. The J gene is TRBJ1-2, the V gene TRBV5-1; tentatively, D is TRBD1 (6 bases). CDR3 length: 15 residues. The germline gives CDR1 SGHRS, CDR2 YFSETQ. V was cut by 4 bases and J by 2 bases, with 15 bases left in between.

This chain links TRBV7-3 with TRBJ1-1, with D maybe TRBD1 (5 bases). CDR1 and CDR2 from the germline V gene are SGHTA and FQGTGA. This CDR3 contains 16 residues. The V gene lost 3 bases and the J gene lost 1 base, with 15 bases spanning the gap. This CDR3 is CASSLGGGTGNTEAFF. CDR3 bases: TGTGCCAGCAGCTTGGGCGGGGGTACAGGGAACACTGAAGCTTTCTTT.

This clone was seen more than once but under ten times. The genes are TRBV4-1 and TRBJ1-1, with 7 positions matching TRBD1. Per germline, CDR1 MGHRA and CDR2 YSYEKL. The CDR3 is 15 amino acids. The V and J ends lost 1 base and 8 bases, in that order; junction bases with no gene match: 10. The chain's CDR3 is CASSQVDREKSEAFF. CDR3 bases: TGCGCCAGCAGCCAAGTTGACAGGGAAAAATCCGAAGCTTTCTTT.

V gene TRBV5-4 combines with J gene TRBJ2-5; 9 bases map to TRBD1. Germline lookup yields CDR1 SGHNT and CDR2 YYREEE (reference sequence). Trimming at V came to 4 bases and at J to 5 bases, leaving 3 bases not matched to a gene. The CDR3 totals 13 residues. This chain's CDR3 is CASSPGQGETQYF. In nucleotides, the CDR3 is TGTGCCAGCAGCCCGGGACAGGGTGAGACCCAGTACTTC.

V usage is TRBV28 and J usage is TRBJ1-2; maybe TRBD1 (6 bases). The V and J ends lost 4 bases and 8 bases respectively, with 26 bases between them. The CDR3 length is 17 residues. Germline values: CDR1 MDHEN, CDR2 SYDVKM. CDR3 sequence reads: CASSSGAGAGAGRGYTF. DNA of the CDR3: TGTGCCAGCAGTTCGGGCGCCGGTGCGGGGGCCGGAAGGGGCTACACCTTC.

The genes are TRBV7-2 and TRBJ2-5, with 7 bases that match TRBD2. J lost 2 bases, V lost 4 bases, and 4 bases had no gene match. CDR3 length: 14 amino acids. CDR1 and CDR2 from the germline V gene are SGHTA and FQGNSA. This CDR3 is CASSSVGGQETQYF. The DNA of the CDR3 is TGTGCCAGCAGCTCAGTGGGAGGGCAAGAGACCCAGTACTTC.

The chain combines TRBV19 with TRBJ2-3; D is perhaps TRBD1 (6 bases). V lost 1 base and J lost 1, with 15 bases in between. Per germline, CDR1 LNHDA and CDR2 SQIVND (reference sequence). There are 17 residues in the CDR3. CDR3: CASSIGAGVEGTDTQYF. Here the CDR3 DNA reads TGTGCCAGTAGTATAGGCGCAGGGGTAGAAGGCACAGATACGCAGTATTTT.

This clone was picked up a small number of times. The gene calls are TRBV27 and TRBJ2-7, with D unclear. The CDR3 spans 11 residues. The germline V gene encodes CDR1 MNHEY and CDR2 SMNVEV (reference sequence). V was pared by 6 bases and J by 6 bases, with 9 bases between. The CDR3 sequence is CASRRGLEQYF. The CDR3 nucleotides are TGTGCCAGCAGGCGTGGTCTCGAGCAGTACTTC.

The gene calls are TRBV30 and TRBJ2-3; 7 nucleotides match TRBD2. The CDR3 sequence is 13 residues long. V was pared by 2 bases and J by 5 bases, with 4 bases of the junction left unmatched. CDR1 and CDR2 (germline): GTSNPN, SVGIG (reference sequence). The CDR3 DNA reads TGTGCCTGGAGTTATACGGGGGGAGATACGCAGTATTTT. Amino acids: CAWSYTGGDTQYF. Drawing the rest from reference TRBV30 and TRBJ2-3, the complete variable domain is SQTIHQWPATLVQPVGSPLSLECTVEGTSNPNLYWYRQAAGRGLQLLFYSVGIGQISSEVPQNLSASRPQDRQFILSSKKLLLSDSGFYLCAWSYTGGDTQYFGPGTRLTVL.

This clone was counted a single time. The genes are TRBV5-1 and TRBJ2-3; TRBD2 matches at 9 bases. This CDR3 has 16 residues. Germline CDR1 reads SGHRS; CDR2 reads YFSETQ. Unmatched junction bases numbered 8, after V lost 4 bases and J lost 2 bases. The CDR3 coding sequence is TGCGCCAGCAGCCAACAAGCGGGGGGAAACACAGATACGCAGTATTTT. Translated: CASSQQAGGNTDTQYF. Filled out from reference TRBV5-1 and TRBJ2-3, the complete variable domain reads KAGVTQTPRYLIKTRGQQVTLSCSPISGHRSVSWYQQTPGQGLQFLFEYFSETQRNKGNFPGRFSGRQFSNSRSEMNVSTLELGDSALYLCASSQQAGGNTDTQYFGPGTRLTVL.

This clone came up a few times. The rearrangement uses TRBV7-2 and TRBJ1-5, with TRBD1 matching over 11 bases. Per the germline V gene, CDR1 is SGHTA and CDR2 is FQGNSA. The CDR3 contains 16 residues. After removal of 4 bases from V and 6 bases from J, the junction contained 8 bases not matched to a gene. CDR3: CASSSGQGALFQPQHF. CDR3 in DNA: TGTGCCAGCAGCTCCGGACAGGGGGCGCTTTTTCAGCCCCAGCATTTT.

In this sample, this clone turned up once. The chain's CDR3 is CATSRDKRGELFF. CDR3 DNA sequence: TGTGCCACCAGCAGAGATAAGCGGGGGGAGCTGTTTTTT. This sequence joins TRBV15 and TRBJ2-2, with D possibly being TRBD2 (5 bases). The CDR3 has 13 residues. The V end lost 0 bases, the J end lost 8 bases, and 7 bases lay between the germline ends. CDR1 is LNHNV, CDR2 YYDKDF, per germline (reference sequence).

The J gene is TRBJ2-2, the V gene TRBV15; weak D call: TRBD2 (5 bases). The CDR3 covers 13 residues. Trimming pared 3 bases from V and 7 bases from J, leaving 9 bases between. Looked up from germline, CDR1 is LNHNV and CDR2 is YYDKDF (reference sequence). The CDR3, as DNA: TGTGCCACCAGCAGTCGCCGGGGCGGGGAGCTGTTTTTT. Protein product: CATSSRRGGELFF. The whole variable domain, filled in from reference TRBV15 and TRBJ2-2, reads DAMVIQNPRYQVTQFGKPVTLSCSQTLNHNVMYWYQQKSSQAPKLLFHYYDKDFNNEADTPDNFQSRRPNTSFCFLDIRSPGLGDTAMYLCATSSRRGGELFFGEGSRLTVL.

The chain has TRBV4-2 and TRBJ1-2; 10 bases are shared with TRBD1. Trimming cost V 8 bases and J 2 bases; bases outside gene matches: 17. Germline V lookup: CDR1 LGHNA, CDR2 YNFKEQ. The CDR3 has 18 residues. The CDR3 loop is CASAPQLTGTGDNYGYTF. For the CDR3, the DNA is TGTGCCAGCGCCCCCCAGCTGACCGGGACAGGGGACAACTATGGCTACACCTTC.

V usage is TRBV7-2 and J usage is TRBJ1-1, with no clear D. The germline V gene encodes CDR1 SGHTA and CDR2 FQGNSA. The CDR3 length is 15 residues. Between the trimmed V and J ends, which lost 1 base and 4 bases, there was a span of 13 bases. The CDR3 DNA sequence: TGTGCCAGCAGCTTAGAAGGCGCCTCGGGCACTGAAGCTTTCTTT. It yields the protein CASSLEGASGTEAFF.